Presented here are 5 T cell receptor beta chains from one specimen sequenced in a study of cytomegalovirus exposure and HLA in healthy donors. This PCR relied on a set of 60 Vbeta primers and 13 Jbeta primers. Only in-frame clones appear in the TCRdb table, and some are missing; sequencing was by immunoSEQ multiplex PCR. The sample lists about 160,000 clones; more than 75% were seen once. Sample: PBMCs. These receptors came from a girl under 18 in good health and CMV-seropositive.

The chain is built from TRBV2 and TRBJ2-1; perhaps TRBD1 as D (5 bases). V was clipped by 8 bases and J by 4 bases, with 12 bases between them. This CDR3 comprises 13 residues. Germline CDR1 reads SNHLY; CDR2 reads FYNNEI. The CDR3 nucleotides read TGTGCCAGCTATAAGGGGCTTTACAATGAGCAGTTCTTC. Protein: CASYKGLYNEQFF.

The gene calls are TRBV7-9 and TRBJ1-1; 9 bases are a match to TRBD1. There are 13 residues in the CDR3. The germline gives CDR1 SEHNR, CDR2 FQNEAQ (reference sequence). V dropped 5 bases and J dropped 5; count of bases not matched to a gene: 3. CDR3 in amino acids: CASSRTGATEAFF. The DNA for the CDR3 is TGTGCCAGCAGCCGGACAGGGGCGACTGAAGCTTTCTTT.

The chain employs TRBV28 and TRBJ2-1, with TRBD2 as a possible D gene (7 bases). With 7 bases removed from V and 8 bases from J, the gap between germline ends came to 15 bases. There are 13 residues in the CDR3. Germline loops: CDR1 MDHEN, CDR2 SYDVKM. DNA of the CDR3: TGTGCCAGCATCAGGGGAGGGATGGATGAGCAGTTCTTC. This gives the protein CASIRGGMDEQFF. Full variable domain (rest looked up from reference TRBV28 and TRBJ2-1): DVKVTQSSRYLVKRTGEKVFLECVQDMDHENMFWYRQDPGLGLRLIYFSYDVKMKEKGDIPEGYSVSREKKERFSLILESASTNQTSMYLCASIRGGMDEQFFGPGTRLTVL.

The chain recombines TRBV7-2 with TRBJ1-4, with a tentative D call TRBD1 (6 bases). Trimming stripped 2 bases from V and 5 bases from J, with 9 bases between. CDR1 is SGHTA and CDR2 is FQGNSA in the germline V gene. The CDR3 is 14 residues long. CDR3 region: CASSLRGGNEKLFF. The CDR3 bases are TGTGCCAGCAGCTTAAGGGGGGGCAATGAAAAACTGTTTTTT.

There are a few counts of this clone. The gene calls are TRBV10-1 and TRBJ2-3; 8 nucleotides agree with TRBD2. CDR1 and CDR2 (germline): WNHNN, SYGVQD (reference sequence). V lost 6 bases to trimming and J lost 2 bases; unmatched junction nucleotides: 19. The CDR3 loop spans 19 amino acids. This chain's CDR3 is CASSHSGLQPGGATDTQYF. The DNA for the CDR3 is TGCGCCAGCAGCCACTCCGGACTCCAACCGGGGGGGGCCACAGATACGCAGTATTTT.